This T cell receptor (beta chain) was found in a study of T cells in Graves' hyperthyroidism and ophthalmopathy. Study conclusions and caveats: Researchers found most expanded thyroid clonotypes above 0.001 in blood as well.

Germline CDR1 is GTSNPN and CDR2 is SVGIG (reference sequence). The V gene lost 5 bases and the J gene lost 1 base, with 11 bases spanning the gap. CDR3 length: 13 residues. The diagnostic basis comprised clinical symptoms, serum thyroxine and TRAb, thyroid ultrasound and orbital computed tomography. The sample, blood from the first hyperthyroidism diagnosis, precedes any ophthalmopathy symptoms. The PBMCs studied were ones that came from roughly 9.1 ml fresh peripheral blood. At least ten counts were recorded for this clonotype. Its cognate antigen is unknown. Amplified TCR beta CDR3 regions came from RNA transcripts. HTBI primers drove first-round RT-PCR of the TCR CDR3. TCRdb reanalysed the multiplex PCR reads using MiXCR and keeps one entry per CDR3 protein. The data show around 260,000 distinct CDR3 sequences, 20% to 25% seen once.

The chain couples TRBV30 to TRBJ1-1; D is possibly TRBD1 (6 bases). The clonotype originates from a man between 40 and 49 years old with Graves' hyperthyroidism that later progressed to Graves' ophthalmopathy. Sequenced sample: blood. The CDR3 sequence is CAWGMTGNTEAFF. In DNA, the CDR3 is TGTGCCTGGGGTATGACAGGGAACACTGAAGCTTTCTTT.